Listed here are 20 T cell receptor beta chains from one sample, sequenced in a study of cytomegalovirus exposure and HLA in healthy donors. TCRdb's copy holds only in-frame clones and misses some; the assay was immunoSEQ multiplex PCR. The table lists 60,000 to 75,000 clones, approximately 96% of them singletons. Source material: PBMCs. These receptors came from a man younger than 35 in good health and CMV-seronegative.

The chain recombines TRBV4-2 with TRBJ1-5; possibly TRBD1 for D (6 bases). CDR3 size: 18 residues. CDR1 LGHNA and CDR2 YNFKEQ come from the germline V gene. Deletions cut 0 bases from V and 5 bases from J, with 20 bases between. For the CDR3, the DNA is TGTGCCAGCAGCCAAGAATGGCAGGGGATATCTCAGGATCAGCCCCAGCATTTT. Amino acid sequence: CASSQEWQGISQDQPQHF.

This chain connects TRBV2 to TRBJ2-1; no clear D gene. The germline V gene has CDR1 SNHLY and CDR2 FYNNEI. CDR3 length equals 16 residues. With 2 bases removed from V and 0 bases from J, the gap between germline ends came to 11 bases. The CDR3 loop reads CASSELRASSYNEQFF. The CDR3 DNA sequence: TGTGCCAGCAGTGAATTGCGAGCGAGCTCCTACAATGAGCAGTTCTTC.

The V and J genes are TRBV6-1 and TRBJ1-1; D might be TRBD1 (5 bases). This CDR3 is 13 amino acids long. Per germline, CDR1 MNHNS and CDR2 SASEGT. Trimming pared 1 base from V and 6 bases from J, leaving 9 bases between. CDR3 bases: TGTGCCAGCAGTGAAGGGAGGGGCCCTGAAGCTTTCTTT. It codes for CASSEGRGPEAFF.

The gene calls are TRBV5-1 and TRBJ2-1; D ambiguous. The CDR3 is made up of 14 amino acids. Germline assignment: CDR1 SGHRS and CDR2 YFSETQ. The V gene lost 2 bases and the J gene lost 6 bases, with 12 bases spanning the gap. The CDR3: CASSLFSWANEQFF. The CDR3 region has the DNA TGCGCCAGCAGCTTATTCTCTTGGGCCAATGAGCAGTTCTTC.

The DNA for the CDR3 is TGTGCCAGCAGCCCATGGGGTGGAGGGGCTTTCTTT. It translates to CASSPWGGGAFF. The genes are TRBV25-1 and TRBJ1-1, with no clear D. The CDR3 is 12 amino acids. V was trimmed by 6 bases and J by 11 bases, leaving 16 bases between them. Germline V gene lookup returns CDR1 MGHDK and CDR2 SYGVNS.

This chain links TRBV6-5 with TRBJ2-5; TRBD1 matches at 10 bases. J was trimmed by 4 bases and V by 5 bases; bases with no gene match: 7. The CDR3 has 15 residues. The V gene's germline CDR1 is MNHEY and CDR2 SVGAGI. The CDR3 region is CASSLSGTGVETQYF. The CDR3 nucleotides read TGTGCCAGCAGTCTGTCCGGGACAGGGGTAGAGACCCAGTACTTC.

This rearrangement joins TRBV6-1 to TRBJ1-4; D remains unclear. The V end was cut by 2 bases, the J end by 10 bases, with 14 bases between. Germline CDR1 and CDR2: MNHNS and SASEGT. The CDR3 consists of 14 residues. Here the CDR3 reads CASSERREVVKLFF. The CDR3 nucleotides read TGTGCCAGCAGTGAACGGCGGGAGGTTGTAAAACTGTTTTTT.

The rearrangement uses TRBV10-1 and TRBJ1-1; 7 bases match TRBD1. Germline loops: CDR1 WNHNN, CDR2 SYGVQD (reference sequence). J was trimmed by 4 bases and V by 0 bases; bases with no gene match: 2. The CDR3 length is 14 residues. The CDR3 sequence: CASSESGGFTEAFF. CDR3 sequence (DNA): TGCGCCAGCAGTGAGTCAGGGGGCTTCACTGAAGCTTTCTTT.

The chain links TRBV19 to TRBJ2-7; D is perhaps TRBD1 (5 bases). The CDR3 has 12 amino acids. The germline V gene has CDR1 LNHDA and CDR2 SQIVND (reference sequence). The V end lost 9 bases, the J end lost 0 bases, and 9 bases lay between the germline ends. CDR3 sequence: CASAGRSYEQYF. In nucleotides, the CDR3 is TGTGCCAGCGCAGGGCGCTCCTACGAGCAGTACTTC.

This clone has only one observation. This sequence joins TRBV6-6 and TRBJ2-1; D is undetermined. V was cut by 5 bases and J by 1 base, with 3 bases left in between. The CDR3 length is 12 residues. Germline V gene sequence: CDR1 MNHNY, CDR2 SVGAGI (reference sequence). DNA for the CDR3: TGTGCCAGCAGTCCTTCCTACAATGAGCAGTTCTTC. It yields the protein CASSPSYNEQFF.

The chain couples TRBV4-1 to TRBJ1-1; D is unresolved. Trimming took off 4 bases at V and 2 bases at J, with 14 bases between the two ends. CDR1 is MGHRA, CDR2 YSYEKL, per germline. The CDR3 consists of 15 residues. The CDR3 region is CASSPSTEGNTEAFF. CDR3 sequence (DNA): TGCGCCAGCAGCCCGAGTACGGAGGGCAACACTGAAGCTTTCTTT.

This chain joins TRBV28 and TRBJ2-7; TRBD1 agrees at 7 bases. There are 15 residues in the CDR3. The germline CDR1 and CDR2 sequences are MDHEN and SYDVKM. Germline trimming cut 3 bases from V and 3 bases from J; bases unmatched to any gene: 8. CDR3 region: CASSFRSAGGYEQYF. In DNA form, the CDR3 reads TGTGCCAGCAGTTTTCGGTCGGCAGGGGGCTACGAGCAGTACTTC.

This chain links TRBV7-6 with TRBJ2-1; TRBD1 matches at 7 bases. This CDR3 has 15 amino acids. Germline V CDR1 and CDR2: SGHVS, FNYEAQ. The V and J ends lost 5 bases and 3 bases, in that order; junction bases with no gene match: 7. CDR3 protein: CASSTPGQHYNEQFF. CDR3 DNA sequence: TGTGCCAGCAGCACCCCGGGACAGCACTACAATGAGCAGTTCTTC.

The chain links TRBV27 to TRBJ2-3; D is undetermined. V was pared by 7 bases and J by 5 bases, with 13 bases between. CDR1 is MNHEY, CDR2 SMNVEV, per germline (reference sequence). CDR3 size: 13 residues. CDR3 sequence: CASTPTPRDTQYF. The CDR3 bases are TGTGCCAGCACCCCTACCCCCCGAGATACGCAGTATTTT.

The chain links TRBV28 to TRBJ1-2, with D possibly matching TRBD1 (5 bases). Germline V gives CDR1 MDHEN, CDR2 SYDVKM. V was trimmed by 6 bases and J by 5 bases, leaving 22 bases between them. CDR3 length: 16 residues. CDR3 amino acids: CASSLRYRLTMYGYTF. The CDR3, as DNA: TGTGCCAGCAGCCTACGGTACAGGTTAACCATGTATGGCTACACCTTC.

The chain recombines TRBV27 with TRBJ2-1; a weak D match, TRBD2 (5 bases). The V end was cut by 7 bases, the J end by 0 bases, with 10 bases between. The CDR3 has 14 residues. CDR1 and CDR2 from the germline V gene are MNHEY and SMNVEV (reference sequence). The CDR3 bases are TGTGCCAGCAAGACCCGGGACTCCTACAATGAGCAGTTCTTC. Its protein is CASKTRDSYNEQFF.

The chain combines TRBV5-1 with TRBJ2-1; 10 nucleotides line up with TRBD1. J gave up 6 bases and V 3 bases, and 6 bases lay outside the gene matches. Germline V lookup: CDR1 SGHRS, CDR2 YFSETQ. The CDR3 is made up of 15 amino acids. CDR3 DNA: TGCGCCAGCAGCTCCGGGACAGGGGCTGGCAATGAGCAGTTCTTC. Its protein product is CASSSGTGAGNEQFF.

CDR3 DNA sequence: TGTGCCAGCAGCCCGCGGACTAGCGTGAACACCGGGGAGCTGTTTTTT. This codes for CASSPRTSVNTGELFF. This chain joins TRBV9 and TRBJ2-2; TRBD2 matches 9 bases. The V gene end was trimmed by 4 bases and the J gene end by 1 base; junction bases not matched to a gene: 5. The germline gives CDR1 SGDLS, CDR2 YYNGEE. The CDR3 is 16 residues long. Full variable domain (rest looked up from reference TRBV9 and TRBJ2-2): DSGVTQTPKHLITATGQRVTLRCSPRSGDLSVYWYQQSLDQGLQFLIQYYNGEERAKGNILERFSAQQFPDLHSELNLSSLELGDSALYFCASSPRTSVNTGELFFGEGSRLTVL.

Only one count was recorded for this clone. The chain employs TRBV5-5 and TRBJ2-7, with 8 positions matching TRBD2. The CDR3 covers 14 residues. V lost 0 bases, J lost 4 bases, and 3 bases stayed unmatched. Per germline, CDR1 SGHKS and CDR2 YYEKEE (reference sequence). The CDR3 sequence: CASSLVGGDYEQYF. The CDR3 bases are TGTGCCAGCAGCTTGGTCGGGGGGGATTACGAGCAGTACTTC.

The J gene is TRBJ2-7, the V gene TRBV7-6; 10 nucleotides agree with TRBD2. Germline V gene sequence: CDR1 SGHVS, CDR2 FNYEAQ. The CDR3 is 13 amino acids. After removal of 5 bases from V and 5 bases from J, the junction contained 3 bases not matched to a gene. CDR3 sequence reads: CASSLGTSDEQYF. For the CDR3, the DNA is TGTGCCAGCAGCCTCGGGACTAGCGACGAGCAGTACTTC.